This passage covers 26 T cell receptor beta chains from one sample sequenced in a study of coeliac disease. Using immunoSEQ multiplex PCR, the repertoire was profiled, and TCRdb retains in-frame clones only, with some absent. This table holds about 5,000 clones, roughly 72% found once. Specimen: lymphocytes from the gut lamina propria. The receptors shown here come from a young man with celiac disease on a gluten-free diet.

Regarding this clone: Different DNA sequences within this sample yield the same CDR3. The chain carries TRBV9 and TRBJ2-1; 7 nucleotides line up with TRBD1. Losses at the gene ends were 3 bases for V and 4 bases for J; bases not matched to a gene: 7. This CDR3 contains 15 residues. Germline V gene sequence: CDR1 SGDLS, CDR2 YYNGEE. DNA for the CDR3: TGTGCCAGCAGCGCCCGGGACAGAACATACAATGAGCAGTTCTTC. Translating gives CASSARDRTYNEQFF.

A note on this clone: The junction shows a germline mismatch at one end, possibly a read error. V is TRBV7-6 and J is TRBJ1-4; D ambiguous. Germline loops: CDR1 SGHVS, CDR2 FNYEAQ. The CDR3 runs 13 residues. This chain's CDR3 is CASSPATHEKLFF. The CDR3 nucleotides are TGTGCCAGCAGCCCCGCAACTCATGAAAAACTGTTTTTT.

V and J are TRBV2 and TRBJ2-3, with TRBD2 identical over 7 bases. The CDR3 runs to 16 residues. V was clipped by 4 bases and J by 5 bases; unmatched bases: 12. CDR1 SNHLY and CDR2 FYNNEI come from the germline V gene. The CDR3 nucleotides read TGTGCCAGCAGTGGGACTAGTTGGGGGGGTGGAGATACGCAGTATTTT. It yields the protein CASSGTSWGGGDTQYF.

This clone was seen more than once but under ten times. V gene TRBV2 combines with J gene TRBJ2-3; TRBD1 aligns across 10 bases. Germline trimming cut 9 bases from V and 6 bases from J; bases unmatched to any gene: 6. Germline V lookup: CDR1 SNHLY, CDR2 FYNNEI. This CDR3 has 13 residues. CDR3: CARKGQGIDTQYF. In DNA form, the CDR3 reads TGTGCCAGGAAGGGACAGGGGATCGATACGCAGTATTTT.

The DNA for the CDR3 is TGTGCCAGCAGCTTGGCGGGGGTCTCAGAGACCCAGTACTTC. This gives the protein CASSLAGVSETQYF. The genes are TRBV5-5 and TRBJ2-5, with D possibly matching TRBD2 (6 bases). V lost 0 bases and J lost 4, with 10 bases in between. This CDR3 is 14 amino acids long. The germline gives CDR1 SGHKS, CDR2 YYEKEE (reference sequence).

As regards this clone: Other DNA sequences from this sample encode an identical CDR3 as well. The chain is built from TRBV28 and TRBJ2-5; D is possibly TRBD2 (6 bases). Germline-derived CDR1 and CDR2 are MDHEN and SYDVKM. V gave up 8 bases and J gave up 5 bases, with 12 bases separating them. This CDR3 is 12 amino acids long. The CDR3 nucleotides read TGTGCCAGCGGGGGAGGTGGGGAGACCCAGTACTTC. Residues: CASGGGGETQYF.

V gene TRBV5-1 combines with J gene TRBJ2-5; 11 bases fit TRBD2. In germline, CDR1 is SGHRS, CDR2 YFSETQ. V trimming: 8 bases; J trimming: 4 bases; junction bases outside the gene matches: 7. CDR3 length: 14 amino acids. The CDR3 DNA reads TGCGCCAGTGGTACTAGCGGGGGAGGAGAGACCCAGTACTTC. Translated: CASGTSGGGETQYF. Together with reference TRBV5-1 and TRBJ2-5, the CDR3 gives the full variable domain: KAGVTQTPRYLIKTRGQQVTLSCSPISGHRSVSWYQQTPGQGLQFLFEYFSETQRNKGNFPGRFSGRQFSNSRSEMNVSTLELGDSALYLCASGTSGGGETQYFGPGTRLLVL.

The chain employs TRBV6-1 and TRBJ1-1, with a possible D match to TRBD1 (5 bases). The V end lost 7 bases, the J end lost 5 bases, and 14 bases lay between the germline ends. The CDR3 runs 13 residues. Germline CDR1 reads MNHNS; CDR2 reads SASEGT. The CDR3 reads CASTRRGGTEAFF. The CDR3 coding sequence is TGTGCCAGCACCCGGCGGGGGGGGACTGAAGCTTTCTTT.

The CDR3 here is CASSRAQGLLYGYTF. For the CDR3, the DNA is TGTGCCAGCAGTAGAGCACAGGGGTTACTCTATGGCTACACCTTC. The V call is TRBV6-5, the J call TRBJ1-2; 7 bases align to TRBD1. V gave up 5 bases and J gave up 4 bases; unmatched junction bases: 10. The CDR3 has 15 residues. Germline CDR1 MNHEY, CDR2 SVGAGI.

The chain carries TRBV27 and TRBJ1-5, with D perhaps matching TRBD1 (6 bases). The germline V gene has CDR1 MNHEY and CDR2 SMNVEV (reference sequence). The CDR3 loop spans 14 amino acids. V was cut by 6 bases and J by 0 bases, with 9 bases left in between. CDR3 DNA sequence: TGTGCCAGCAGCAGACAGGTTAGCAATCAGCCCCAGCATTTT. Residues: CASSRQVSNQPQHF.

The chain has TRBV28 and TRBJ1-1; 7 positions match TRBD1. Germline V lookup: CDR1 MDHEN, CDR2 SYDVKM. J gave up 1 base and V 6 bases, and 5 bases lay outside the gene matches. The CDR3 has 14 residues. The CDR3, as DNA: TGTGCCAGCAGCTCTTCAGGGGGGAACACTGAAGCTTTCTTT. Translation gives CASSSSGGNTEAFF. The whole variable domain, remainder taken from reference TRBV28 and TRBJ1-1, is DVKVTQSSRYLVKRTGEKVFLECVQDMDHENMFWYRQDPGLGLRLIYFSYDVKMKEKGDIPEGYSVSREKKERFSLILESASTNQTSMYLCASSSSGGNTEAFFGQGTRLTVV.

The CDR3, as DNA: TGTGCCAGCAGCTTAGATTTGACGACAAGACTGTTTTTT. Translated, it gives CASSLDLTTRLFF. This rearrangement joins TRBV11-2 to TRBJ1-4; D gene unclear. The CDR3 sequence is 13 residues long. In germline, CDR1 is SGHAT, CDR2 FQNNGV. With 0 bases removed from V and 13 bases from J, the gap between germline ends came to 12 bases.

This CDR3 reads CASSLVGTGFGYTF. In DNA, the CDR3 is TGTGCCAGCAGTTTAGTTGGGACAGGGTTCGGCTACACCTTC. The gene calls are TRBV28 and TRBJ1-2; 9 bases map to TRBD1. Germline V gene data show CDR1 as MDHEN and CDR2 as SYDVKM. This CDR3 has 14 amino acids. V was pared by 2 bases and J by 8 bases, with 6 bases of the junction left unmatched.

The table lists this clone with a few counts. The V and J genes are TRBV6-1 and TRBJ2-1; the D gene is possibly TRBD1 (7 bases). The CDR3 extends over 17 amino acids. V lost 2 bases and J 2 bases, leaving 16 bases between the germline ends. Germline CDR1 and CDR2: MNHNS and SASEGT. CDR3 residues: CASSEWPPGGTYNEQFF. Here the CDR3 DNA reads TGTGCCAGCAGTGAATGGCCCCCAGGGGGGACCTACAATGAGCAGTTCTTC.

The V gene is TRBV5-1, the J gene TRBJ2-5; TRBD2 might be the D (6 bases). The germline CDR1 and CDR2 sequences are SGHRS and YFSETQ. The CDR3 length is 17 residues. V was clipped by 4 bases and J by 1 base, with 20 bases between them. The CDR3 protein is CASSLNLGTFSQETQYF. The CDR3 DNA reads as TGCGCCAGCAGCCTAAACCTAGGGACTTTCTCCCAAGAGACCCAGTACTTC.

By sample share, this clone is medium-sized (0.01 to 0.1%). The rearrangement links TRBV27 to TRBJ2-7, with 9 bases fitting TRBD1. Germline loops: CDR1 MNHEY, CDR2 SMNVEV (reference sequence). The CDR3 length is 18 residues. The trim removed 5 bases at V and 0 bases at J, leaving 14 bases unmatched. The CDR3 sequence: CASSPAPIGQGYSYEQYF. The CDR3 region has the DNA TGTGCCAGCAGTCCCGCCCCAATCGGACAGGGGTACTCCTACGAGCAGTACTTC.

This sequence joins TRBV4-3 and TRBJ2-5, with 7 positions matching TRBD2. The CDR3 runs 16 residues. The germline V gene has CDR1 LGHNA and CDR2 YSLEER. V lost 4 bases and J lost 3; bases outside the gene matches: 11. The DNA for the CDR3 is TGCGCCAGCAGCCGAAGTGGGGCTAGCGGAGAAGAGACCCAGTACTTC. It is translated as CASSRSGASGEETQYF.

A few counts support this clone. Other DNA sequences in this specimen translate into the identical CDR3. The chain carries TRBV7-9 and TRBJ1-1; no firm D call. Germline V gene sequence: CDR1 SEHNR, CDR2 FQNEAQ (reference sequence). This CDR3 contains 12 residues. With 5 bases removed from V and 0 bases from J, the gap between germline ends came to 4 bases. CDR3 sequence: CASSLMNTEAFF. As DNA, the CDR3 is TGTGCCAGCAGCCTTATGAACACTGAAGCTTTCTTT.

V and J are TRBV6-1 and TRBJ2-2, with D possibly TRBD2 on 5 matching bases. Deletions cut 6 bases from V and 6 bases from J, with 17 bases between. The germline gives CDR1 MNHNS, CDR2 SASEGT. The CDR3 is 15 residues long. CDR3 coding DNA: TGTGCCAGCAGAACCACTAGGGTTGTTGCCGGGGAGCTGTTTTTT. It encodes CASRTTRVVAGELFF.

The rearrangement joins TRBV23-1 to TRBJ2-3; TRBD2 matches 7 bases. TRBV23-1 is sorted into the ORF group, with uncertain function. V gave up 11 bases and J gave up 0 bases; unmatched junction bases: 2. The CDR3 is 12 amino acids. In DNA form, the CDR3 reads TGCGCCGGGGGGGTTAGCACAGATACGCAGTATTTT. Its translation: CAGGVSTDTQYF.

This clone was found a few times. The chain has TRBV19 and TRBJ2-6; unclear D gene. The CDR3 spans 14 residues. The V end was cut by 6 bases, the J end by 2 bases, with 8 bases between. The germline CDR1 and CDR2 sequences are LNHDA and SQIVND (reference sequence). The DNA of the CDR3 is TGTGCCAGTAGCAGACAACCTGGGGCCAACGTCCTGACTTTC. This translates into CASSRQPGANVLTF.

The table lists this clone with a few counts. V gene TRBV18 combines with J gene TRBJ1-2; 9 positions match TRBD1. The trim removed 3 bases at V and 4 bases at J, leaving 9 bases unmatched. Germline CDR1 KGHSH, CDR2 LQKENI. This CDR3 has 16 residues. The CDR3 reads CASSPNAPGQGYGYTF. The DNA of the CDR3 is TGTGCCAGCTCACCTAACGCCCCGGGACAGGGCTATGGCTACACCTTC.

V gene TRBV6-1 combines with J gene TRBJ1-4, with unresolved D. CDR3 size: 13 residues. Between the trimmed V and J ends, which lost 3 bases and 5 bases, there was a span of 7 bases. CDR1 and CDR2 from the germline V gene are MNHNS and SASEGT. CDR3 sequence reads: CASSDRNNEKLFF. CDR3 nucleotide sequence: TGTGCCAGCAGTGACAGAAACAATGAAAAACTGTTTTTT.

The rearrangement joins TRBV6-5 to TRBJ2-3; the match to TRBD2 covers 10 bases. The CDR3 loop spans 16 amino acids. Unmatched junction bases numbered 6, after V lost 4 bases and J lost 2 bases. In germline, CDR1 is MNHEY, CDR2 SVGAGI. The CDR3 DNA sequence: TGTGCCAGCAGTTCTCTAGCGGGGGTCCTCACAGATACGCAGTATTTT. Protein: CASSSLAGVLTDTQYF.

The rearrangement uses TRBV12-5 and TRBJ1-1; D ambiguous. V dropped 8 bases and J dropped 6 bases, with 10 bases sitting between them. The CDR3 has 11 amino acids. Germline V gene lookup returns CDR1 LGHNT and CDR2 FRNRAP. CDR3 in amino acids: CASLEFAEAFF. In nucleotides, the CDR3 is TGTGCTAGTTTGGAGTTCGCTGAAGCTTTCTTT. Filled out from reference TRBV12-5 and TRBJ1-1, the complete variable domain reads DARVTQTPRHKVTEMGQEVTMRCQPILGHNTVFWYRQTMMQGLELLAYFRNRAPLDDSGMPKDRFSAEMPDATLATLKIQPSEPRDSAVYFCASLEFAEAFFGQGTRLTVV.

This chain links TRBV14 with TRBJ1-2, with D hard to call. The CDR3 sequence is 15 residues long. The V gene's germline CDR1 is SGHDN and CDR2 FVKESK. V lost 4 bases to trimming and J lost 3 bases, with 15 bases between them. CDR3 region: CASSPLGGFDYGYTF. The DNA for the CDR3 is TGTGCCAGCAGCCCGCTTGGAGGGTTTGACTATGGCTACACCTTC.